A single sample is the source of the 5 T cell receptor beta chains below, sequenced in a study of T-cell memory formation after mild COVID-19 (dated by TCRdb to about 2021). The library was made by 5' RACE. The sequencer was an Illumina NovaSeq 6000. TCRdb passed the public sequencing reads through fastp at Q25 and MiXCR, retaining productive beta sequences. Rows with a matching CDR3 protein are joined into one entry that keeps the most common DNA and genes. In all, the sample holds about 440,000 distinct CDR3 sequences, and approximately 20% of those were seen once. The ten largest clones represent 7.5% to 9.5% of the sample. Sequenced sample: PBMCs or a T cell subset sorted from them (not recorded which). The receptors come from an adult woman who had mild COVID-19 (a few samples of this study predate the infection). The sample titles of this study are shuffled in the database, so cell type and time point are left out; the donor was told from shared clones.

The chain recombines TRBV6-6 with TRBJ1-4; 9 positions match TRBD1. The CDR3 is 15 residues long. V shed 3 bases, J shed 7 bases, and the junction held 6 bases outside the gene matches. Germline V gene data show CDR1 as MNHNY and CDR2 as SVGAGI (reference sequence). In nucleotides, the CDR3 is TGTGCCAGCAGTTATCGGGACAGGGCCGGTGAAAAACTGTTTTTT. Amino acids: CASSYRDRAGEKLFF.

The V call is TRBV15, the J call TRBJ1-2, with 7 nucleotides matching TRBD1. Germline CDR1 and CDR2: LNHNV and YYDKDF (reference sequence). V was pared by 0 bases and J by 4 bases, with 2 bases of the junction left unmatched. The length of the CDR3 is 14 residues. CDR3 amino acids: CATSRDRQGYGYTF. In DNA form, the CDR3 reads TGTGCCACCAGCAGAGATCGACAGGGCTATGGCTACACCTTC.

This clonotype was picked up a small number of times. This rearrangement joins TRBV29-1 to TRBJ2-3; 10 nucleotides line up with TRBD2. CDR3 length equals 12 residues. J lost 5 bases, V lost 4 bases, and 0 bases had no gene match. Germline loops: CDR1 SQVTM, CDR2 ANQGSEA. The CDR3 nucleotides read TGCAGCGTTGCTAGCGGGAGAGATACGCAGTATTTT. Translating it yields CSVASGRDTQYF.

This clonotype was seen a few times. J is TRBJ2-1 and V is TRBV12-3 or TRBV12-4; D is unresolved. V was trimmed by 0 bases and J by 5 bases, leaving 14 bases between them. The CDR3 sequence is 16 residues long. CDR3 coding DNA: TGTGCCAGCAGTTTAGCTACGAGAACAGTGGACAATGAGCAGTTCTTC. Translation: CASSLATRTVDNEQFF.

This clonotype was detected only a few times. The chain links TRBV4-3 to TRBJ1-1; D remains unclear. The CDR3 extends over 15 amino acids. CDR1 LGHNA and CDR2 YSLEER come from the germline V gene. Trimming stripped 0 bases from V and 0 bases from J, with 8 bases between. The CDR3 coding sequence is TGCGCCAGCAGCCAAGATGAGTTCATGAACACTGAAGCTTTCTTT. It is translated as CASSQDEFMNTEAFF.